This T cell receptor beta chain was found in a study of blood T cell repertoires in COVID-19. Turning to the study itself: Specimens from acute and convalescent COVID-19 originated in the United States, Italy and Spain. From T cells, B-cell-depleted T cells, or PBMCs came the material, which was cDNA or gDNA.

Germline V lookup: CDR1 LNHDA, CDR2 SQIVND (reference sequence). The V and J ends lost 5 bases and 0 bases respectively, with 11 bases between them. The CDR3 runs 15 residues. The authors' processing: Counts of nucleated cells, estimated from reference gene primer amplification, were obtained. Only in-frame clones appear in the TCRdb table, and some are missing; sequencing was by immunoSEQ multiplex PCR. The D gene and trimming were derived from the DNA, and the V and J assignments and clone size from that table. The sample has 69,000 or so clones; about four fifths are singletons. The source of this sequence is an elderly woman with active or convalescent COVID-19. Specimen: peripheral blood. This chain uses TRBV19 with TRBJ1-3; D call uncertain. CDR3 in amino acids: CASSPGKTSGNTIYF. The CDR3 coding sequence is TGTGCCAGTAGTCCCGGGAAAACCTCTGGAAACACCATATATTTT.